This T cell receptor (beta chain) originates from a study of identical twins (dated by TCRdb to the mid-2010s). Notes on the research overall: TCR alpha and beta repertoires from monozygotic twins, unrelated adults of various ages and cord blood were deep-sequenced to test whether fetal clonotypes persist. To rule out contamination, replicate twin experiments were performed at different times with different library preparation protocols.

The library was built by means of 5' RACE. Reads for this sample came from an Illumina HiSeq 2000. A universal primer binding site was introduced by template switching, and a unique molecular identifier was present in the final cDNA, enabling accurate counting of TCR cDNA molecules. First-strand cDNA for TCR alpha and beta chains was synthesized from specific primers in the conserved constant-segment region. To control for contamination, every cDNA library was double barcoded, receiving both a SMART-Mk sample barcode and Illumina barcodes. TruSeq adapter sequences along with Illumina sample barcodes were introduced in two successive PCR steps. The TCR alpha and beta cDNA libraries were sequenced on the Illumina HiSeq platform using custom primers. The source study handled its data this way. MiGEC was used to process raw reads and extract unique molecular identifiers, and MiXCR was used to find CDR3 positions. Recombination models were inferred per individual with the repgenHMM and IGoR tools using an EM algorithm. Shared clonotype analysis was performed with the tcR package in R, normalizing sharing by the product of cloneset sizes. To study raw recombination without the effects of thymic and clonal selection, out-of-frame nonproductive sequences were analyzed. The raw public reads went through TCRdb reprocessing: fastp at Q25, MiXCR clone calling, in-frame beta chains kept. Identical CDR3 proteins give one entry, which carries the most common genes and DNA. The V and J calls here are based on TCRdb, not the publication. The sample table records about 240,000 distinct CDR3 sequences; roughly 10% of these occur just once. Together, the top ten hold 9% to 10% of the sample.

Paper-wide results and their limitations: Fewer insertions were carried by abundant cord blood beta clonotypes, a similar but weaker trend appeared in young adult naive repertoires, and no such trend appeared in memory repertoires. Because the same donors could not be followed over many years, the conclusions depended on cross-sectional statistical analysis. In beta out-of-frame sequences, excess twin sharing was weaker, because having fewer shared sequences lowered the signal-to-noise ratio. In monozygotic twins, recombination models systematically underestimated out-of-frame TCR alpha sharing, but the models matched the sharing seen between unrelated individuals. Zero-insertion analyses could be partly confounded by invariant T cells such as MAIT and iNKT, although diverse VJ usage argued against such confounding for most clonotypes. Compared with coincidental sharing between unrelated individuals, an excess of low generation-probability sequences was observed among out-of-frame TCR alpha sequences shared between twins.

Every donor in the study was a healthy Caucasian. Miltenyi CD45RO+ enrichment and human naive T-cell isolation kits were used to isolate memory (CD45RO+) and naive T cells from PBMC. This clonotype was observed a few times. What antigen it recognizes has not been identified. Per-base qualities were not stored, and no clone one base away is much larger. This TCR derives from a man aged 50-59 years in good health. Sequencing used memory T cells sorted from blood. Reading the label with the study, this specimen's cell subset or site is: CD45RO+ enriched T cells.

CDR3 protein: CASSSGLSRSSYEQYF. The nucleotides read TGTGCCAGCAGCTCAGGACTCTCCAGGAGCTCCTACGAGCAGTACTTC. The V gene is TRBV9 and the J gene is TRBJ2-7, and possibly TRBD2, on 5 matching bases. V is cut by 4 bases and J by 0 bases, and the space between the germline ends is 17 bases. CDR1 and CDR2, per the germline V gene, are SGDLS and YYNGEE. Its CDR3 holds 16 amino acids, cysteine through phenylalanine. The DNA shown is the 48-base CDR3, in frame from base 1.